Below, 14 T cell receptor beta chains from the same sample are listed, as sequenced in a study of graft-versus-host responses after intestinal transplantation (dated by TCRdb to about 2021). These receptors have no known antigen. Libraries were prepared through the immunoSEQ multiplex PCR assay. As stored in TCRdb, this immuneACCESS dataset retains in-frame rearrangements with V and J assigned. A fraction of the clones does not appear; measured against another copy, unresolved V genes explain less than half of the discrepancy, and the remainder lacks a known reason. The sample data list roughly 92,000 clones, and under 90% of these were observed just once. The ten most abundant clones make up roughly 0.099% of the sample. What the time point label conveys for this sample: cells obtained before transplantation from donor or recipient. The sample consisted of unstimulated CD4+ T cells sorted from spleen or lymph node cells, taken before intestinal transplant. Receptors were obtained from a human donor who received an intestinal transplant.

Here the CDR3 DNA reads TGTGCCAGCAGTGACTCGCGGGCTAGCGGGGGAAGCACAGATACGCAGTATTTT. This translates into CASSDSRASGGSTDTQYF. V is TRBV25-1 and J is TRBJ2-3; 10 bases are a match to TRBD2. V lost 3 bases, J lost 0 bases, and 9 bases stayed unmatched. The CDR3 loop spans 18 amino acids. In germline, CDR1 is MGHDK, CDR2 SYGVNS.

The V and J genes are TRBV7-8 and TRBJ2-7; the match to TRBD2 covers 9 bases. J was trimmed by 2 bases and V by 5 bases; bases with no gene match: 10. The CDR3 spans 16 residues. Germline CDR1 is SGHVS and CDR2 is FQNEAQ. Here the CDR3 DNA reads TGTGCCAGCAGCCCTCTAGCGGGACAAACGACCTACGAGCAGTACTTC. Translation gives CASSPLAGQTTYEQYF.

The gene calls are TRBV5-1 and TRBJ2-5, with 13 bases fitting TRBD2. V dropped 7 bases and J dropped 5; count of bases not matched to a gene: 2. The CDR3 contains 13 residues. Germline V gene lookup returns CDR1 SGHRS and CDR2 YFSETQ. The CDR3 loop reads CASQTSGGETQYF. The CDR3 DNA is TGCGCCAGCCAGACTAGCGGGGGGGAGACCCAGTACTTC. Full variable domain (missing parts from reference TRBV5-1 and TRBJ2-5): KAGVTQTPRYLIKTRGQQVTLSCSPISGHRSVSWYQQTPGQGLQFLFEYFSETQRNKGNFPGRFSGRQFSNSRSEMNVSTLELGDSALYLCASQTSGGETQYFGPGTRLLVL.

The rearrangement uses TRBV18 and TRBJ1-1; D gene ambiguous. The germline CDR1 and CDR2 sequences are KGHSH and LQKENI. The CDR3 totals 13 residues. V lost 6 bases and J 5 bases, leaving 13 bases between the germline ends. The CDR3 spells CASSRELRTEAFF. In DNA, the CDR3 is TGTGCCAGCTCCCGTGAACTGAGGACTGAAGCTTTCTTT.

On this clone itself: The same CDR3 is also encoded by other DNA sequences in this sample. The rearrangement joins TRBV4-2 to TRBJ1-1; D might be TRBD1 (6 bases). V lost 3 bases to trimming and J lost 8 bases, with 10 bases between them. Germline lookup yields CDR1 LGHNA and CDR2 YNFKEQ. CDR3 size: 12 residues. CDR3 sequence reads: CASSQAGTEAFF. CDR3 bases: TGTGCCAGCAGCCAGGCCGGGACAGAAGCTTTCTTT.

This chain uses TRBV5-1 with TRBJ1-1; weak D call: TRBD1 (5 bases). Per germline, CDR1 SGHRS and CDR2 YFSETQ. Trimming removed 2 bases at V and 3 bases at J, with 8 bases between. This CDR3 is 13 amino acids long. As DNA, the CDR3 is TGCGCCAGCAGCTTAGGGGTTGACACTGAAGCTTTCTTT. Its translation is CASSLGVDTEAFF. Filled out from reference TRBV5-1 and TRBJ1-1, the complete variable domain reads KAGVTQTPRYLIKTRGQQVTLSCSPISGHRSVSWYQQTPGQGLQFLFEYFSETQRNKGNFPGRFSGRQFSNSRSEMNVSTLELGDSALYLCASSLGVDTEAFFGQGTRLTVV.

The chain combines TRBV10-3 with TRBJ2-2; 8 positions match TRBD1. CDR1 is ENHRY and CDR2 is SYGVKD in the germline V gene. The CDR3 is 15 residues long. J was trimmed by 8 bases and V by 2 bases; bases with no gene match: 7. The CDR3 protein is CAISEPSGQGGELFF. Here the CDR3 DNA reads TGTGCCATCAGTGAGCCTTCAGGACAGGGTGGGGAGCTGTTTTTT.

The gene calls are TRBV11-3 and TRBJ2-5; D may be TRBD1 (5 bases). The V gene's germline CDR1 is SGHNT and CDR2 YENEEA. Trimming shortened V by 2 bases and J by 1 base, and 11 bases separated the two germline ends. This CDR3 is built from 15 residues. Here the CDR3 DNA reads TGTGCCAGCAGCTTATCTTGGGGCCCCCAAGAGACCCAGTACTTC. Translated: CASSLSWGPQETQYF. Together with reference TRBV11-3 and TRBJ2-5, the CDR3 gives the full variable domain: EAGVVQSPRYKIIEKKQPVAFWCNPISGHNTLYWYLQNLGQGPELLIRYENEEAVDDSQLPKDRFSAERLKGVDSTLKIQPAELGDSAVYLCASSLSWGPQETQYFGPGTRLLVL.

The CDR3 sequence: CASSLSGPGTGHQPQHF. CDR3 sequence (DNA): TGTGCCAGCAGCTTAAGCGGACCCGGGACAGGCCATCAGCCCCAGCATTTT. This chain uses TRBV7-3 with TRBJ1-5, with 8 bases that match TRBD1. With 1 base clipped from V and 5 bases from J, the junction kept 10 bases outside the gene matches. Per germline, CDR1 SGHTA and CDR2 FQGTGA. The CDR3 length is 17 residues.

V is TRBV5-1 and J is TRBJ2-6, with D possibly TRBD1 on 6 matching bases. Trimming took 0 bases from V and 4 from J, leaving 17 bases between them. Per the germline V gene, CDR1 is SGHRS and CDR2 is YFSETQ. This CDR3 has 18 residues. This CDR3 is CASSLAQGSLSGANVLTF. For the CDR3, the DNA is TGCGCCAGCAGCTTGGCTCAGGGGAGCTTGTCCGGGGCCAACGTCCTGACTTTC. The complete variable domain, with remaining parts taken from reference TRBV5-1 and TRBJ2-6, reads KAGVTQTPRYLIKTRGQQVTLSCSPISGHRSVSWYQQTPGQGLQFLFEYFSETQRNKGNFPGRFSGRQFSNSRSEMNVSTLELGDSALYLCASSLAQGSLSGANVLTFGAGSRLTVL.

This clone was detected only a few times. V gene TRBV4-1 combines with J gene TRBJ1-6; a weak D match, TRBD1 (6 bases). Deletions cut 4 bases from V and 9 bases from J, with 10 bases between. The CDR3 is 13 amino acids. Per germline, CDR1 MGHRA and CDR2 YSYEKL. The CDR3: CASSPGVSSPLHF. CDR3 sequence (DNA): TGCGCCAGCAGCCCAGGGGTAAGTTCACCCCTCCACTTT.

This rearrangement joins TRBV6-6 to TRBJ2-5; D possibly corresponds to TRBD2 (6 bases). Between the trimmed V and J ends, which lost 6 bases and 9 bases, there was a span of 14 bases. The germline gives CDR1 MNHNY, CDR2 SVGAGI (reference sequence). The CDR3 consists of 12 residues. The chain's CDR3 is CASSRTGEAQYF. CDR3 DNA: TGTGCCAGCAGCCGCACGGGGGAGGCCCAGTACTTC.

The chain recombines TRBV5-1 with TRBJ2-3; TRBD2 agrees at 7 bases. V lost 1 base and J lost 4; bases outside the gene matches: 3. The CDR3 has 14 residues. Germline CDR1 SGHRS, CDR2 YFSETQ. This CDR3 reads CASSLMGRADTQYF. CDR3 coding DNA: TGCGCCAGCAGCTTGATGGGGAGGGCAGATACGCAGTATTTT.

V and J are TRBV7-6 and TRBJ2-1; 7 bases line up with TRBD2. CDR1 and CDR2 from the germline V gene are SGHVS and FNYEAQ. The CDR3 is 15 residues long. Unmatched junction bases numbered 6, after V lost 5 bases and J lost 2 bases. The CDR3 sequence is CASSLGLGTYNEQFF. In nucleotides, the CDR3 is TGTGCCAGCAGCCTCGGACTAGGGACCTACAATGAGCAGTTCTTC.